Shown below are 30 T cell receptor beta chains from a single sample sequenced in a study of beta chain features in type 1 diabetes. Study findings and constraints: Shortening that was moderate but significant affected the TCRB CDR3s of Type 1 diabetes patients in all four CD4+ subsets.

All of the isolated RNA was reverse transcribed, so expressed TCRB transcripts were sequenced. Clones were read by immunoSEQ multiplex PCR, and TCRdb kept only the in-frame ones, dropping some. The sample includes 20,000 to 25,000 clones, approximately 70% of them seen just once. These receptors are not linked to any known antigen. Sequencing was performed on stem cell memory CD4+ T cells from blood. The receptors stem from a woman in her thirties or forties with type 1 diabetes.

The CDR3 coding sequence is TGTGCCAGCAGCACTGGGGGACTAGCGGGGTACAATGAGCAGTTCTTC. Protein product: CASSTGGLAGYNEQFF. This chain links TRBV7-8 with TRBJ2-1; 13 bases line up with TRBD2. V gave up 5 bases and J gave up 4 bases; unmatched junction bases: 5. The CDR3 is made up of 16 amino acids. The germline CDR1 and CDR2 sequences are SGHVS and FQNEAQ.

V and J are TRBV28 and TRBJ1-1; TRBD1 might be the D (5 bases). Germline V gives CDR1 MDHEN, CDR2 SYDVKM. Between the trimmed V and J ends, which lost 6 bases and 1 base, there was a span of 12 bases. The CDR3 runs 14 residues. In DNA, the CDR3 is TGTGCCAGCAGCCGGGACTTCACGAACACTGAAGCTTTCTTT. It yields the protein CASSRDFTNTEAFF.

CDR3 sequence: CASSLNTYNEQFF. The CDR3 DNA follows: TGTGCCAGCAGTTTAAACACATACAATGAGCAGTTCTTC. The genes are TRBV6-5 and TRBJ2-1, with unresolved D. V lost 4 bases and J 4 bases, leaving 8 bases between the germline ends. This CDR3 has 13 amino acids. Germline V gene lookup returns CDR1 MNHEY and CDR2 SVGAGI.

This sequence joins TRBV11-2 and TRBJ2-2; perhaps TRBD2 as D (6 bases). Deletions cut 5 bases from V and 5 bases from J, with 9 bases between. The CDR3 is made up of 13 amino acids. Germline V gene sequence: CDR1 SGHAT, CDR2 FQNNGV. The CDR3 reads CASSPGGTGELFF. CDR3 coding DNA: TGTGCCAGCAGCCCCGGGGGAACCGGGGAGCTGTTTTTT.

This CDR3 is CASLPGGSYETQYF. For the CDR3, the DNA is TGTGCCAGCCTCCCCGGCGGGAGCTATGAGACCCAGTACTTC. The chain combines TRBV28 with TRBJ2-5; TRBD2 matches at 7 bases. The trim removed 8 bases at V and 5 bases at J, leaving 11 bases unmatched. This CDR3 comprises 14 residues. The germline V gene has CDR1 MDHEN and CDR2 SYDVKM.

The V call is TRBV7-3, the J call TRBJ2-3, with D possibly being TRBD2 (5 bases). Germline V CDR1 and CDR2: SGHTA, FQGTGA. This CDR3 region has 14 residues. Trimming pared 2 bases from V and 7 bases from J, leaving 13 bases between. The CDR3 DNA follows: TGTGCCAGCAGCTTAGCGGAGGCCTCCTATACGCAGTATTTT. Amino acids: CASSLAEASYTQYF.

The CDR3 spells CASSIQGSGTEAFF. As DNA, the CDR3 is TGTGCCAGCAGCATACAGGGAAGTGGCACTGAAGCTTTCTTT. The gene calls are TRBV6-6 and TRBJ1-1; weak D call: TRBD1 (6 bases). V lost 6 bases and J 4 bases, leaving 15 bases between the germline ends. CDR3 length: 14 amino acids. CDR1 is MNHNY and CDR2 is SVGAGI in the germline V gene (reference sequence).

V usage is TRBV5-1 and J usage is TRBJ2-1; TRBD2 matches at 11 bases. Looked up from germline, CDR1 is SGHRS and CDR2 is YFSETQ. CDR3 length: 16 amino acids. The V and J ends lost 1 base and 5 bases, in that order; junction bases with no gene match: 5. CDR3 sequence: CASSLPKLAGDNEQFF. The CDR3 bases are TGCGCCAGCAGCTTGCCTAAACTAGCGGGAGACAATGAGCAGTTCTTC.

V is TRBV7-2 and J is TRBJ1-3; a possible D gene is TRBD1 (5 bases). This CDR3 has 16 amino acids. V was cut by 5 bases and J by 4 bases, with 18 bases left in between. Per the germline V gene, CDR1 is SGHTA and CDR2 is FQGNSA. The CDR3 spells CASSPRDGGAGNTIYF. CDR3 DNA: TGTGCCAGCAGCCCCCGAGACGGCGGGGCAGGAAACACCATATATTTT.

V usage is TRBV11-2 and J usage is TRBJ2-5; D is ambiguous. Germline lookup yields CDR1 SGHAT and CDR2 FQNNGV. The length of the CDR3 is 14 residues. The V end lost 3 bases, the J end lost 5 bases, and 13 bases lay between the germline ends. This CDR3 reads CASSLGTHSETQYF. CDR3 nucleotide sequence: TGTGCCAGCAGCTTGGGCACACACTCGGAGACCCAGTACTTC.

The V gene is TRBV5-1, the J gene TRBJ1-1; 7 bases are shared with TRBD1. Germline V gene data show CDR1 as SGHRS and CDR2 as YFSETQ. This CDR3 comprises 14 residues. Trimming removed 6 bases from V and 6 bases from J; junction bases left unmatched: 11. The CDR3 here is CASNRGGLESEAFF. The CDR3 region has the DNA TGCGCCAGCAACAGGGGAGGTTTGGAGTCTGAAGCTTTCTTT.

In the case of this clone: The sample has other DNA sequences that encode this CDR3 too. The chain recombines TRBV7-2 with TRBJ1-2, with 8 bases that match TRBD1. The CDR3 sequence is 13 residues long. V dropped 4 bases and J dropped 4; count of bases not matched to a gene: 2. Germline V gene sequence: CDR1 SGHTA, CDR2 FQGNSA. The DNA for the CDR3 is TGTGCCAGCAGCTCTGGACAGGGCTATGGCTACACCTTC. Translated: CASSSGQGYGYTF.

CDR3 in amino acids: CASSPDSIRPQHF. The CDR3 DNA reads TGTGCCAGCAGCCCGGACTCGATTCGGCCCCAGCATTTT. The J gene is TRBJ1-5, the V gene TRBV7-9, with D unclear. CDR3 length equals 13 residues. V lost 5 bases and J lost 9, with 14 bases in between. Looked up from germline, CDR1 is SEHNR and CDR2 is FQNEAQ (reference sequence). Based on the CDR3 plus reference TRBV7-9 and TRBJ1-5, the full variable domain is DTGVSQNPRHKITKRGQNVTFRCDPISEHNRLYWYRQTLGQGPEFLTYFQNEAQLEKSRLLSDRFSAERPKGSFSTLEIQRTEQGDSAMYLCASSPDSIRPQHFGDGTRLSIL.

The chain couples TRBV28 to TRBJ1-2, with D uncertain. The V and J ends lost 5 bases and 4 bases respectively, with 14 bases between them. The CDR3 covers 14 residues. Germline V gives CDR1 MDHEN, CDR2 SYDVKM. The CDR3 DNA reads TGTGCCAGCAGTGGGCCCCGAACATTCTATGGCTACACCTTC. Its translation: CASSGPRTFYGYTF.

This CDR3 reads CASSNTSVGAEQYF. In nucleotides, the CDR3 is TGTGCCAGCAGCAACACTAGTGTGGGTGCCGAGCAGTACTTC. The rearrangement links TRBV7-3 to TRBJ2-7; TRBD2 might be the D (5 bases). CDR1 is SGHTA, CDR2 FQGTGA, per germline. There are 14 residues in the CDR3. The V gene lost 5 bases and the J gene lost 6 bases, with 17 bases spanning the gap.

The CDR3 reads CASSLEFTGRYGYTF. In DNA, the CDR3 is TGTGCCAGCAGCTTAGAGTTTACAGGGCGCTATGGCTACACCTTC. The chain joins TRBV7-2 to TRBJ1-2, with D possibly matching TRBD1 (6 bases). In germline, CDR1 is SGHTA, CDR2 FQGNSA. The CDR3 totals 15 residues. The germline V and J ends were trimmed by 1 base and 4 bases, with 13 bases remaining between them.

The chain carries TRBV7-6 and TRBJ2-2; the D is unclear. CDR3 size: 12 residues. With 3 bases removed from V and 6 bases from J, the gap between germline ends came to 5 bases. Germline CDR1 and CDR2: SGHVS and FNYEAQ. CDR3 region: CASSFFAGELFF. The DNA for the CDR3 is TGTGCCAGCAGCTTCTTCGCCGGGGAGCTGTTTTTT.

The V and J genes are TRBV2 and TRBJ2-3; D unresolved. Germline-derived CDR1 and CDR2 are SNHLY and FYNNEI. The CDR3 is 14 amino acids. V was shortened by 10 bases and J by 2 bases, with 16 bases between the two germline ends. The CDR3 DNA is TGTGCCACCACGGGTCCCCGGGTCACAGATACGCAGTATTTT. Encoded protein: CATTGPRVTDTQYF.

The chain is built from TRBV6-1 and TRBJ1-1; D ambiguous. Per germline, CDR1 MNHNS and CDR2 SASEGT. V lost 7 bases and J lost 6, with 18 bases in between. The CDR3 is 14 amino acids. This chain's CDR3 is CASTPWLEVSEAFF. CDR3 nucleotide sequence: TGTGCCAGCACCCCTTGGTTGGAGGTCTCTGAAGCTTTCTTT.

The CDR3 protein is CASSLRLESNEQFF. CDR3 DNA: TGTGCCAGCAGTTTACGACTAGAAAGCAATGAGCAGTTCTTC. This sequence joins TRBV6-6 and TRBJ2-1, with D tentatively TRBD2 (6 bases). The CDR3 totals 14 residues. The V end was cut by 4 bases, the J end by 6 bases, with 13 bases between. From germline, CDR1 is MNHNY and CDR2 SVGAGI (reference sequence).

The chain links TRBV18 to TRBJ2-7, with D tentatively TRBD2 (6 bases). The CDR3 covers 15 residues. V dropped 3 bases and J dropped 5 bases, with 17 bases sitting between them. Germline V lookup: CDR1 KGHSH, CDR2 LQKENI. This CDR3 reads CASSPRGAREDEQYF. CDR3 nucleotides: TGTGCCAGCTCACCCCGTGGGGCGAGGGAGGACGAGCAGTACTTC.

CDR3 nucleotides: TGTGCCAGCAGCTTAGGAGGGGGGGATACCTATGGCTACACCTTC. Its protein is CASSLGGGDTYGYTF. This chain uses TRBV7-2 with TRBJ1-2; the D gene is possibly TRBD1 (6 bases). Germline CDR1 is SGHTA and CDR2 is FQGNSA. Trimming stripped 1 base from V and 4 bases from J, with 13 bases between. The CDR3 contains 15 residues. Based on the CDR3 plus reference TRBV7-2 and TRBJ1-2, the full variable domain is GAGVSQSPSNKVTEKGKDVELRCDPISGHTALYWYRQSLGQGLEFLIYFQGNSAPDKSGLPSDRFSAERTGGSVSTLTIQRTQQEDSAVYLCASSLGGGDTYGYTFGSGTRLTVV.

This sequence joins TRBV7-3 and TRBJ1-1; 7 nucleotides agree with TRBD1. Trimming cost V 7 bases and J 4 bases; bases outside gene matches: 6. CDR3 length equals 13 residues. Germline loops: CDR1 SGHTA, CDR2 FQGTGA. For the CDR3, the DNA is TGTGCCAGCACTGAGGGGGCGGGCACTGAAGCTTTCTTT. Protein product: CASTEGAGTEAFF.

The V call is TRBV4-3, the J call TRBJ2-3; the match to TRBD2 covers 12 bases. V shed 1 base and J 4 bases; nucleotides not matched to a gene: 12. Per germline, CDR1 LGHNA and CDR2 YSLEER. The CDR3 totals 19 residues. CDR3 coding DNA: TGCGCCAGCAGCCAAGCCGTGGTGGCTAGCGGGGGGGCGCCAGATACGCAGTATTTT. Its translation: CASSQAVVASGGAPDTQYF.

This clone was seen a few times. The CDR3 region is CASSKYRPGTSLIGQFF. The CDR3 DNA reads TGTGCCAGCAGTAAATACCGTCCCGGGACTAGCCTAATAGGGCAGTTCTTC. V is TRBV28 and J is TRBJ2-1; 9 bases agree with TRBD2. In germline, CDR1 is MDHEN, CDR2 SYDVKM. The trim removed 5 bases at V and 12 bases at J, leaving 20 bases unmatched. The CDR3 runs to 17 residues.

This clone occurred a few times. The chain recombines TRBV25-1 with TRBJ2-1; 7 positions agree with TRBD2. After removal of 3 bases from V and 5 bases from J, the junction contained 4 bases not matched to a gene. This CDR3 has 14 amino acids. From germline, CDR1 is MGHDK and CDR2 SYGVNS. The CDR3 loop reads CASSDSGNNNEQFF. CDR3 bases: TGTGCCAGCAGTGACAGCGGGAATAACAATGAGCAGTTCTTC.

This chain joins TRBV7-2 and TRBJ1-5, with D perhaps matching TRBD1 (6 bases). CDR1 and CDR2 from the germline V gene are SGHTA and FQGNSA. This CDR3 region has 14 residues. Trimming pared 6 bases from V and 2 bases from J, leaving 11 bases between. CDR3 protein: CASSRGGGNQPQHF. DNA for the CDR3: TGTGCCAGCAGTCGCGGGGGCGGCAATCAGCCCCAGCATTTT.

The gene calls are TRBV5-1 and TRBJ2-1, with 10 bases aligning to TRBD2. CDR3 size: 15 residues. Germline loops: CDR1 SGHRS, CDR2 YFSETQ. Germline trimming cut 5 bases from V and 6 bases from J; bases unmatched to any gene: 8. The CDR3 nucleotides read TGCGCCAGCAGTCCTAGCGGGGGCGCCCCCAATGAGCAGTTCTTC. This encodes CASSPSGGAPNEQFF.

The chain couples TRBV28 to TRBJ2-2, with 12 bases lining up with TRBD1. This CDR3 comprises 17 residues. From germline, CDR1 is MDHEN and CDR2 SYDVKM. Unmatched junction bases numbered 11, after V lost 5 bases and J lost 7 bases. DNA for the CDR3: TGTGCCAGCAGTGGGGCCGGGACAGGGGGCCTTGGCGGGGAGCTGTTTTTT. The encoded protein is CASSGAGTGGLGGELFF.

This chain joins TRBV2 and TRBJ2-7, with D maybe TRBD2 (5 bases). CDR3 length: 15 amino acids. The V and J ends lost 1 base and 2 bases respectively, with 12 bases between them. Germline CDR1 and CDR2: SNHLY and FYNNEI. CDR3 bases: TGTGCCAGCAGTGAAGGAGGGCAGACCACCTACGAGCAGTACTTC. Its translation is CASSEGGQTTYEQYF. The entire variable domain, with the rest obtained from reference TRBV2 and TRBJ2-7, is as follows: EPEVTQTPSHQVTQMGQEVILRCVPISNHLYFYWYRQILGQKVEFLVSFYNNEISEKSEIFDDQFSVERPDGSNFTLKIRSTKLEDSAMYFCASSEGGQTTYEQYFGPGTRLTVT.